This T cell receptor (beta chain) was recorded in a study of shared clonotypes between healthy human individuals. As for the study in general: Each donor contributed plates that comprised three CD4 naive, three CD4 memory, two CD8 naive and one CD8 memory. Findings of the study overall: Naive CD4 clonotypes overlapped across several donors at about 5.3%. Memory subsets had estimated richness that was generally smaller than that of naive subsets.

Measured with immunoSEQ multiplex PCR; TCRdb has only the in-frame clones, and not every one. The sample records millions of clones, around 94% being singletons. Deletions cut 0 bases from V and 3 bases from J, with 12 bases between. Germline loops: CDR1 SGHDT, CDR2 YYEEEE. The CDR3 is 15 residues long. Points on this clone: Its antigen is as yet unknown.

The study separated CD4+ cells into CD45RA+ naive and CD45RA-negative memory subsets. Sequenced input: naive CD4+ T cells sorted from blood. Stated subset: CD45RA+ positively selected. The V and J genes are TRBV5-6 and TRBJ1-1; D call uncertain. The sequence was collected from a man aged 18 to 35 in good health. The CDR3 region is CASSLAMELYTEAFF. Here the CDR3 DNA reads TGTGCCAGCAGCTTGGCCATGGAACTTTACACTGAAGCTTTCTTT. The full variable domain, with the rest looked up from reference TRBV5-6 and TRBJ1-1, is DAGVTQSPTHLIKTRGQQVTLRCSPKSGHDTVSWYQQALGQGPQFIFQYYEEEERQRGNFPDRFSGHQFPNYSSELNVNALLLGDSALYLCASSLAMELYTEAFFGQGTRLTVV.